The 22 T cell receptor beta chains given below trace back to one sample, sequenced in a study of blood T cell repertoires in COVID-19. Some clones are missing from TCRdb's copy, which holds only in-frame ones; the method was immunoSEQ multiplex PCR. The sample includes around 65,000 clones, around four fifths of them seen just once. The sequenced material came from peripheral blood. The source is a woman aged 45-65 years with active or convalescent COVID-19.

This chain connects TRBV2 to TRBJ1-3; the match to TRBD1 covers 7 bases. The CDR3 extends over 15 amino acids. J was trimmed by 8 bases and V by 1 base; bases with no gene match: 8. CDR1 is SNHLY and CDR2 is FYNNEI in the germline V gene. The CDR3 DNA reads TGTGCCAGCAGTGAAGACGAGGGGGCCTTTGACACCATATATTTT. Protein product: CASSEDEGAFDTIYF. The whole variable domain, remainder taken from reference TRBV2 and TRBJ1-3, is EPEVTQTPSHQVTQMGQEVILRCVPISNHLYFYWYRQILGQKVEFLVSFYNNEISEKSEIFDDQFSVERPDGSNFTLKIRSTKLEDSAMYFCASSEDEGAFDTIYFGEGSWLTVV.

The V and J genes are TRBV7-2 and TRBJ2-7; the match to TRBD1 covers 8 bases. V shed 2 bases and J 2 bases; nucleotides not matched to a gene: 5. The germline CDR1 and CDR2 sequences are SGHTA and FQGNSA. This CDR3 region has 15 residues. CDR3 in amino acids: CASSLQGTGPYEQYF. CDR3 nucleotide sequence: TGTGCCAGCAGCTTACAGGGGACAGGTCCCTACGAGCAGTACTTC.

The rearrangement joins TRBV4-1 to TRBJ1-2; perhaps TRBD1 as D (6 bases). Germline V gene sequence: CDR1 MGHRA, CDR2 YSYEKL. V was shortened by 6 bases and J by 6 bases, with 17 bases between the two germline ends. The CDR3 loop spans 14 amino acids. The CDR3 protein is CASRENRDLDGYTF. As DNA, the CDR3 is TGCGCCAGCAGAGAGAACAGGGACCTGGATGGCTACACCTTC.

For the CDR3, the DNA is TGCAGCGTTGCCAGGGGACGATTAGAAAAACTGTTTTTT. This gives the protein CSVARGRLEKLFF. The chain is built from TRBV29-1 and TRBJ1-4, with TRBD1 as a possible D gene (6 bases). Germline-derived CDR1 and CDR2 are SQVTM and ANQGSEA. Trimming removed 4 bases at V and 8 bases at J, with 14 bases between. This CDR3 has 13 amino acids.

The chain carries TRBV12-3 or TRBV12-4 and TRBJ1-6, with D possibly matching TRBD1 (6 bases). V shed 5 bases and J shed 10 bases, with 12 bases lying between them. The CDR3 sequence is 13 residues long. In DNA, the CDR3 is TGTGCCAGCAGTGCGCTACAGGGATCACCCCTCCACTTT. Encoded protein: CASSALQGSPLHF.

The CDR3 DNA reads as TGTGCCAGCAGGTCCACAGGAAATGGGGCCAACGTCCTGACTTTC. Translation: CASRSTGNGANVLTF. V and J are TRBV6-5 and TRBJ2-6; TRBD1 might be the D (5 bases). This CDR3 contains 15 residues. The V gene lost 6 bases and the J gene lost 3 bases, with 12 bases spanning the gap. The germline CDR1 and CDR2 sequences are MNHEY and SVGAGI.

The chain carries TRBV7-9 and TRBJ1-5, with TRBD1 matching 8 bases. The CDR3 runs to 14 residues. CDR1 SEHNR and CDR2 FQNEAQ come from the germline V gene (reference sequence). J lost 2 bases, V lost 5 bases, and 2 bases had no gene match. The chain's CDR3 is CASSPGQGNQPQHF. As DNA, the CDR3 is TGTGCCAGCAGCCCGGGACAGGGCAATCAGCCCCAGCATTTT.

The V call is TRBV27, the J call TRBJ1-2; no reliable D call. V shed 3 bases and J shed 0 bases, with 8 bases lying between them. There are 14 residues in the CDR3. CDR1 is MNHEY and CDR2 is SMNVEV in the germline V gene (reference sequence). The CDR3 bases are TGTGCCAGCAGTTTCGGCGGTTCTAACTATGGCTACACCTTC. Translation: CASSFGGSNYGYTF.

The rearrangement joins TRBV7-3 to TRBJ2-3; possible D gene TRBD2, 6 bases. V was shortened by 4 bases and J by 3 bases, with 14 bases between the two germline ends. The germline V gene encodes CDR1 SGHTA and CDR2 FQGTGA. The CDR3 length is 15 residues. The DNA for the CDR3 is TGTGCCAGCAGCTCTAGCGCCTGGACTACAGATACGCAGTATTTT. Its translation is CASSSSAWTTDTQYF.

The chain carries TRBV5-1 and TRBJ1-5; 7 bases are a match to TRBD1. The V gene end was trimmed by 4 bases and the J gene end by 3 bases; junction bases not matched to a gene: 4. Looked up from germline, CDR1 is SGHRS and CDR2 is YFSETQ. The CDR3 covers 14 residues. CDR3 sequence (DNA): TGCGCCAGCAGCGCGGGGACAGACAATCAGCCCCAGCATTTT. This codes for CASSAGTDNQPQHF.

This clone is termed medium-sized (0.01 to 0.1%). The chain couples TRBV7-2 to TRBJ1-3; no clear D. CDR3 size: 14 residues. Deletions cut 1 base from V and 4 bases from J, with 8 bases between. Looked up from germline, CDR1 is SGHTA and CDR2 is FQGNSA. In DNA, the CDR3 is TGTGCCAGCAGCTTAGGGTCGCGGGGAAACACCATATATTTT. It specifies CASSLGSRGNTIYF.

The chain uses TRBV10-3 and TRBJ1-2, with D maybe TRBD1 (6 bases). Trimming stripped 0 bases from V and 8 bases from J, with 19 bases between. CDR3 length: 16 residues. The germline CDR1 and CDR2 sequences are ENHRY and SYGVKD. In DNA, the CDR3 is TGTGCCATCAGTGAGTCCAAGGCAGGGGATCGGAGCGGCTACACCTTC. Protein product: CAISESKAGDRSGYTF.

The chain combines TRBV4-2 with TRBJ2-7; 8 nucleotides agree with TRBD1. Germline V gives CDR1 LGHNA, CDR2 YNFKEQ. V lost 4 bases to trimming and J lost 2 bases; unmatched junction nucleotides: 16. This CDR3 comprises 18 residues. CDR3 bases: TGTGCCAGCAGCCCTCATTTAGGACAGGGTCGGGTTCCCTACGAGCAGTACTTC. Residues: CASSPHLGQGRVPYEQYF.

The rearrangement links TRBV10-3 to TRBJ1-2; D is uncertain. Germline V gives CDR1 ENHRY, CDR2 SYGVKD. The V end lost 4 bases, the J end lost 3 bases, and 12 bases lay between the germline ends. This CDR3 contains 14 residues. This CDR3 is CAISGLGTDYGYTF. As DNA, the CDR3 is TGTGCCATCAGTGGCCTTGGCACAGACTATGGCTACACCTTC.

V is TRBV11-2 and J is TRBJ1-2; D might be TRBD1 (5 bases). The ends were cut back, 5 bases at V and 8 bases at J, with 18 bases in the middle. Germline V gene sequence: CDR1 SGHAT, CDR2 FQNNGV. This CDR3 has 14 residues. CDR3 sequence: CASSLWGVSEGYTF. The CDR3 nucleotides are TGTGCCAGCAGCCTCTGGGGGGTATCGGAGGGCTACACCTTC.

The V and J genes are TRBV20-1 and TRBJ2-3; no reliable D call. With 5 bases removed from V and 5 bases from J, the gap between germline ends came to 8 bases. The CDR3 is 11 amino acids. Germline assignment: CDR1 DFQATT and CDR2 SNEGSKA (reference sequence). In DNA form, the CDR3 reads TGCAGTGCTGAGCATCAAGATACGCAGTATTTT. Protein sequence: CSAEHQDTQYF.

To note about this clone: Germline is not matched at one junction end, which may reflect a read error. CDR3 residues: CASSLAVAPKSF. DNA for the CDR3: TGTGCCAGCAGCTTGGCCGTGGCCCCCAAGTCCTTT. This sequence joins TRBV5-8 and TRBJ1-6; D unclear. The CDR3 has 12 amino acids. CDR1 and CDR2 from the germline V gene are SGHTS and YDEGEE.

The chain is built from TRBV7-8 and TRBJ1-5, with D tentatively TRBD1 (5 bases). Germline CDR1 reads SGHVS; CDR2 reads FQNEAQ. The CDR3 contains 16 residues. With 1 base removed from V and 2 bases from J, the gap between germline ends came to 12 bases. This CDR3 is CASSLGRGSGNQPQHF. The DNA for the CDR3 is TGTGCCAGCAGCTTAGGTCGGGGGAGTGGCAATCAGCCCCAGCATTTT.

This clone was counted a single time. The rearrangement links TRBV2 to TRBJ1-2; 7 positions match TRBD1. Per the germline V gene, CDR1 is SNHLY and CDR2 is FYNNEI. V lost 5 bases, J lost 4 bases, and 4 bases stayed unmatched. The CDR3 covers 13 residues. The CDR3 sequence: CASSRDSSYGYTF. CDR3 bases: TGTGCCAGCAGTCGGGACAGCTCCTATGGCTACACCTTC.

The chain recombines TRBV7-8 with TRBJ1-2; no reliable D call. Trimming shortened V by 0 bases and J by 4 bases, and 12 bases separated the two germline ends. The CDR3 is made up of 15 amino acids. The germline V gene encodes CDR1 SGHVS and CDR2 FQNEAQ. Here the CDR3 DNA reads TGTGCCAGCAGCTTAGCCCAGGCCCCTGGCTATGGCTACACCTTC. Translation gives CASSLAQAPGYGYTF.

The chain has TRBV2 and TRBJ1-2; 7 nucleotides agree with TRBD1. V shed 7 bases and J 8 bases; nucleotides not matched to a gene: 10. The CDR3 totals 13 residues. CDR1 is SNHLY and CDR2 is FYNNEI in the germline V gene. The CDR3 reads CASKPNRGSGYTF. CDR3 DNA sequence: TGTGCCAGCAAGCCCAACAGGGGAAGCGGCTACACCTTC.

The chain joins TRBV30 to TRBJ1-5; D is perhaps TRBD1 (6 bases). CDR3 size: 16 residues. Germline CDR1 GTSNPN, CDR2 SVGIG (reference sequence). Trimming removed 7 bases from V and 4 bases from J, with 23 bases in between. The chain's CDR3 is CAYTPEWGGLNQPQHF. In nucleotides, the CDR3 is TGTGCCTACACACCCGAGTGGGGGGGGCTTAATCAGCCCCAGCATTTT.